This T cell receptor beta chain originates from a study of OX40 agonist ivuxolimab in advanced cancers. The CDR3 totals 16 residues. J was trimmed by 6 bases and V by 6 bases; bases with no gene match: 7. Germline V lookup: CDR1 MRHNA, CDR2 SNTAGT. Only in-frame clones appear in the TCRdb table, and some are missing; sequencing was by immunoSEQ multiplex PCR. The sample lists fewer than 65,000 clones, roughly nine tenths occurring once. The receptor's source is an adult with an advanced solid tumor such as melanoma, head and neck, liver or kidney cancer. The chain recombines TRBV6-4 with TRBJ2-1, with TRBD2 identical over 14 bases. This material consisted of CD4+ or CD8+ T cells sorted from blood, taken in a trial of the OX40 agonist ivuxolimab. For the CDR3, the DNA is TGTGCCAGCAGCGACGCCGGGACTAGCGGGAGCAATGAGCAGTTCTTC. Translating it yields CASSDAGTSGSNEQFF.